Detailed here is one TCR beta chain. Antigen specificity is unknown. The protocol was immunoSEQ multiplex PCR, while the TCRdb copy is restricted to in-frame clones and leaves out a portion. The table shows more than 1,200,000 clones, with around 98.5% occurring only once. This specimen belongs to a study of shared clonotypes between healthy human individuals. General study results and limits: Shared across a few donors were about 4.8% of the naive CD4 clonotypes. The study drew on few donors, limiting represented genetic and exposure-history diversity. Naive subsets generally had larger estimated richness than memory subsets.

This CDR3 is built from 15 residues. V shed 5 bases and J shed 0 bases, with 14 bases lying between them. The germline CDR1 and CDR2 sequences are SGHNT and YENEEA. A CD45RA+ naive subset and a CD45RA-negative memory subset were split from CD4+ cells. The origin of this receptor is a man aged 25-45 years in good health. Sequenced: naive CD4+ T cells sorted from blood. Subset here: CD45RA+ positively selected. The chain employs TRBV11-3 and TRBJ2-7; the D gene is possibly TRBD2 (6 bases). For the CDR3, the DNA is TGTGCCAGCAGCCAGGACGGGAGCAGCTCCTACGAGCAGTACTTC. Its protein is CASSQDGSSSYEQYF.